The 5 T cell receptor beta chains below come from one sample, sequenced in a study of blood T cells in healthy people across ages. Primed by a sample-barcoded 5' primer and a J-beta primer mix, a second PCR proceeded for 7 to 11 cycles. TCRdb called the 5' RACE reads again in MiXCR, with one record for every CDR3 protein. The sample lists some 790,000 distinct CDR3 sequences, around 30% occurring once. The sequencing sample was made of blood. The source is a woman older than 75 in good health.

This clonotype was observed a handful of times. The chain combines TRBV4-3 with TRBJ2-5; D may be TRBD2 (6 bases). V lost 0 bases and J lost 11, with 19 bases in between. CDR1 LGHNA and CDR2 YSLEER come from the germline V gene. The CDR3 runs to 15 residues. Here the CDR3 reads CASSQDRGGYNEQYF. The CDR3 bases are TGCGCCAGCAGCCAAGATCGGGGAGGATACAATGAGCAGTACTTC.

This clonotype was counted at least ten times. The chain links TRBV7-2 to TRBJ1-5; weak D call: TRBD1 (5 bases). Trimming took off 1 base at V and 2 bases at J, with 6 bases between the two ends. Germline values: CDR1 SGHTA, CDR2 FQGNSA. This CDR3 is 14 amino acids long. As DNA, the CDR3 is TGTGCCAGCAGCTTAGTAGGGGGCAATCAGCCCCAGCATTTT. Translating it yields CASSLVGGNQPQHF.

The sample holds many counts of this clonotype. This may stem from a read error, because a much larger clone lies one nucleotide away. The chain carries TRBV3-1 and TRBJ2-7; D not certain. The CDR3 extends over 14 amino acids. Germline V lookup: CDR1 LGHDT, CDR2 YNNKEL (reference sequence). V lost 3 bases, J lost 4 bases, and 13 bases lay in between. The CDR3 region has the DNA TGTGCCAGCAGCCATTTGGGCACCGGTTACGAGCAGTACTTC. This codes for CASSHLGTGYEQYF.

There are many counts of this clonotype. V and J are TRBV6-2 or TRBV6-3 and TRBJ2-1, with 12 bases matching TRBD2. The CDR3 spans 18 residues. Trimming removed 8 bases from V and 0 bases from J; junction bases left unmatched: 11. Germline assignment: CDR1 MNHEY and CDR2 SVGEGT. The CDR3 DNA reads as TGTGCCAGCCACGTGACTAGCGGGGGACCGAGCTCCTACAATGAGCAGTTCTTC. Translation: CASHVTSGGPSSYNEQFF.

This clonotype was counted ten times or more. The CDR3 DNA reads as TGTGCCAGCAGTTACAGGGGGATGGAACCCCAGCATTTT. Its translation: CASSYRGMEPQHF. The chain joins TRBV6-5 to TRBJ1-5; D perhaps matches TRBD1 (6 bases). V lost 2 bases and J 10 bases, leaving 12 bases between the germline ends. CDR3 length: 13 residues. Germline CDR1 reads MNHEY; CDR2 reads SVGAGI.